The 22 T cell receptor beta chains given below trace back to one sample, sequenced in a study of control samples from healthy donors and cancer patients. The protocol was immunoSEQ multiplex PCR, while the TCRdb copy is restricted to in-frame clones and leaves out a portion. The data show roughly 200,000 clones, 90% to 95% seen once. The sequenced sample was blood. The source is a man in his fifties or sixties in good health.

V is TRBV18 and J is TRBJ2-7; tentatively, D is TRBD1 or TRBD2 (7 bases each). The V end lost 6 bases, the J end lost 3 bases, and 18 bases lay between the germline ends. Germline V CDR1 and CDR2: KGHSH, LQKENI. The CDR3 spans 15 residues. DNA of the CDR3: TGTGCCAGCTCCTGGGGAGGGGGCAACGTCTACGAGCAGTACTTC. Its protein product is CASSWGGGNVYEQYF. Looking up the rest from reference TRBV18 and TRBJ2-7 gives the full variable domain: NAGVMQNPRHLVRRRGQEARLRCSPMKGHSHVYWYRQLPEEGLKFMVYLQKENIIDESGMPKERFSAEFPKEGPSILRIQQVVRGDSAAYFCASSWGGGNVYEQYFGPGTRLTVT.

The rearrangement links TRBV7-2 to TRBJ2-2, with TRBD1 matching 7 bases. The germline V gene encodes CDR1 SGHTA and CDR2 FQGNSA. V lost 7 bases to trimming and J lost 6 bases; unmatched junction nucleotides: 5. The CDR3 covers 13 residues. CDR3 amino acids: CASTQGVAGELFF. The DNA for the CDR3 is TGTGCCAGCACTCAGGGGGTCGCCGGGGAGCTGTTTTTT.

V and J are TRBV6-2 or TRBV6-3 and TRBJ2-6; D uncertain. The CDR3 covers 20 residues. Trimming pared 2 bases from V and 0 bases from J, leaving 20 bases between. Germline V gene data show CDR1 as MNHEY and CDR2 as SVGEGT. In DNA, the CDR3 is TGTGCCAGCAGTTACCCCACCGCACACTCTCAGAGCTCTGGGGCCAACGTCCTGACTTTC. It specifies CASSYPTAHSQSSGANVLTF.

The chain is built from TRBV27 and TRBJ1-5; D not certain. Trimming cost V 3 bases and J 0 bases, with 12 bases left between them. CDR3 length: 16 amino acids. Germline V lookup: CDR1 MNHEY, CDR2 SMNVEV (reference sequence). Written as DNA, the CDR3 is TGTGCCAGCAGTTTCTGGGGAGGGAATAGCAATCAGCCCCAGCATTTT. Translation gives CASSFWGGNSNQPQHF.

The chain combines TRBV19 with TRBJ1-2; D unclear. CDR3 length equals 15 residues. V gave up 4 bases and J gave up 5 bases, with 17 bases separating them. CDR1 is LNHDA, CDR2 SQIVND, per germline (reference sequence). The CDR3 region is CASSSHSEFPYGYTF. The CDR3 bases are TGTGCCAGTAGTAGCCACAGCGAATTCCCTTATGGCTACACCTTC.

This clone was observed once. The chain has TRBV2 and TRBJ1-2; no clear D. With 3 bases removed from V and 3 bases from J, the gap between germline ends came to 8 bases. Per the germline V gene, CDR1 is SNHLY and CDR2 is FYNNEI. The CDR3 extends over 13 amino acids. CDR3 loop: CASSDTGDYGYTF. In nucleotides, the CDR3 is TGTGCCAGCAGTGATACGGGAGACTATGGCTACACCTTC.

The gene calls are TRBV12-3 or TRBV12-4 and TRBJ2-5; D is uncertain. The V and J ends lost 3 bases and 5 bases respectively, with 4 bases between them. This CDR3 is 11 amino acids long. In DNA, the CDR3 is TGTGCCAGCAGTTTCTATGAGACCCAGTACTTC. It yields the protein CASSFYETQYF.

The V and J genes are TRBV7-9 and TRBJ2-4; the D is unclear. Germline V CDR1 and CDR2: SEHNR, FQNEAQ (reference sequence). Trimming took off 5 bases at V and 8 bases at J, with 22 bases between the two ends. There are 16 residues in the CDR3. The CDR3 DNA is TGTGCCAGCAGCACAAATTCCCCCGGTTCAGGAGACATTCAGTACTTC. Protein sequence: CASSTNSPGSGDIQYF.

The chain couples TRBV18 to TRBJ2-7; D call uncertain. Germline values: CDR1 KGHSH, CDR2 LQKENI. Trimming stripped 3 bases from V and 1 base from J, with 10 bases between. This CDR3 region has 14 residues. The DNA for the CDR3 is TGTGCCAGCTCACCGAACGGACGGTCCTACGAGCAGTACGTC. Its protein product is CASSPNGRSYEQYV.

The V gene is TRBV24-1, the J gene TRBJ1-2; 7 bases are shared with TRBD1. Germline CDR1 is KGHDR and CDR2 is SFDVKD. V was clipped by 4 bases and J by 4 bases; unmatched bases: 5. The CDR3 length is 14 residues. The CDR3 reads CATSERGQPYGYTF. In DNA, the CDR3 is TGTGCCACCAGTGAACGGGGACAGCCCTATGGCTACACCTTC.

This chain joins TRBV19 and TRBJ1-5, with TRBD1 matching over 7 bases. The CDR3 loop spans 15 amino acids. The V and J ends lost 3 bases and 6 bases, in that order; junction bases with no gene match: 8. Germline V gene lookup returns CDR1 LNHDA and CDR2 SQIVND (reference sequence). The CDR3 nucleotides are TGTGCCAGTAGTATGGGGAGACAGGGTTTTCAGCCCCAGCATTTT. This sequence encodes CASSMGRQGFQPQHF.

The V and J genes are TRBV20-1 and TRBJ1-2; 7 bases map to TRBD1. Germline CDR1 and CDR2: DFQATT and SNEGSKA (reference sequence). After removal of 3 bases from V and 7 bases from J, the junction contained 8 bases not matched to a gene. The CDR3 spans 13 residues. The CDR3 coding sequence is TGCAGTGCTAGTGTCCGAGGGGGCGTTGGCTACACCTTC. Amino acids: CSASVRGGVGYTF.

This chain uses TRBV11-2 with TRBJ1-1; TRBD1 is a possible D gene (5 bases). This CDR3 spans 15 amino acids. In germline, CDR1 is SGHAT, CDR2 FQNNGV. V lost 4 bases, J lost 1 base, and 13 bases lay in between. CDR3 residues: CASSYPLGGNTEAFF. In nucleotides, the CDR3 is TGTGCCAGCAGCTACCCCCTGGGGGGGAACACTGAAGCTTTCTTT.

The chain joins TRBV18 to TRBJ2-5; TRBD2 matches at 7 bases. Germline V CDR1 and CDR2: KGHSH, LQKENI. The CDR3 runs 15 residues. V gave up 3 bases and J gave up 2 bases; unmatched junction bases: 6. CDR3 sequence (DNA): TGTGCCAGCTCACCGGGCACGGGGGGACAAGAGACCCAGTACTTC. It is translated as CASSPGTGGQETQYF.

The DNA of the CDR3 is TGTGCCACCAGCAGAGATAGACAGGCGTATGGCTACACCTTC. Protein product: CATSRDRQAYGYTF. This chain uses TRBV15 with TRBJ1-2; a possible D gene is TRBD1 (6 bases). V was pared by 0 bases and J by 5 bases, with 10 bases between. CDR1 is LNHNV and CDR2 is YYDKDF in the germline V gene (reference sequence). The CDR3 totals 14 residues.

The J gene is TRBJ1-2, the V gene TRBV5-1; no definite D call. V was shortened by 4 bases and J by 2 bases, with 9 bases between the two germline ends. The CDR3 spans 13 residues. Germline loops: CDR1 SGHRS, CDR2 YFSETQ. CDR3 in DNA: TGCGCCAGCAGCGCCGACGGGAACTATGGCTACACCTTC. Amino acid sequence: CASSADGNYGYTF.

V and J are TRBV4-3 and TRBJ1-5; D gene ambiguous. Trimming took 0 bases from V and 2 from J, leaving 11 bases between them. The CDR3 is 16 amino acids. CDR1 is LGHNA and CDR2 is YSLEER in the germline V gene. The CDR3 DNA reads TGCGCCAGCAGCCAAGATTACAGAATTCGCAATCAGCCCCAGCATTTT. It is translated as CASSQDYRIRNQPQHF.

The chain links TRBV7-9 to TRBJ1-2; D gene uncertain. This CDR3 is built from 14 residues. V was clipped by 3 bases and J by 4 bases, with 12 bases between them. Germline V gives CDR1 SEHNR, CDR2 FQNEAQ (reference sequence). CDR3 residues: CASSFSGLGYGYTF. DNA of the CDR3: TGTGCCAGCAGCTTTTCAGGACTTGGCTATGGCTACACCTTC.

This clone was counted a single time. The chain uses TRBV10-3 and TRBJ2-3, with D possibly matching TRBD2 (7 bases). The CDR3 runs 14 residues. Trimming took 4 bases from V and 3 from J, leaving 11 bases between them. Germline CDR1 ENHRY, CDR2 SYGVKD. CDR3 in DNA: TGTGCCATCAGTGTTGGGGGGGCTACAGATACGCAGTATTTT. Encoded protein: CAISVGGATDTQYF.

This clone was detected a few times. The CDR3 loop reads CATSAATGGDVPFF. CDR3 DNA: TGTGCCACCAGTGCAGCCACAGGGGGCGATGTCCCTTTCTTT. The J gene is TRBJ1-1, the V gene TRBV24-1, with 9 bases identical to TRBD1. V gave up 5 bases and J gave up 12 bases; unmatched junction bases: 12. The germline V gene has CDR1 KGHDR and CDR2 SFDVKD. The CDR3 has 14 residues.

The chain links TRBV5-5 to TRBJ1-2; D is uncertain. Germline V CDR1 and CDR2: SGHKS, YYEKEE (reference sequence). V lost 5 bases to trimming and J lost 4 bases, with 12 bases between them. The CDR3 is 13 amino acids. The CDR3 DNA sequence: TGTGCCAGCAGTTTCGGACTGATCTATGGCTACACCTTC. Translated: CASSFGLIYGYTF.

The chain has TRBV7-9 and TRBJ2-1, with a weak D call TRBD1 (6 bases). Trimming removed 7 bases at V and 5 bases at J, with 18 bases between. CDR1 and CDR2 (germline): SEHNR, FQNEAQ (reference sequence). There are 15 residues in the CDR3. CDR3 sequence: CASTPQGFTHNEQFF. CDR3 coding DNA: TGTGCCAGCACCCCACAGGGATTTACACACAATGAGCAGTTCTTC. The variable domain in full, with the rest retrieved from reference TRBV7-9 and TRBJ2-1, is DTGVSQNPRHKITKRGQNVTFRCDPISEHNRLYWYRQTLGQGPEFLTYFQNEAQLEKSRLLSDRFSAERPKGSFSTLEIQRTEQGDSAMYLCASTPQGFTHNEQFFGPGTRLTVL.